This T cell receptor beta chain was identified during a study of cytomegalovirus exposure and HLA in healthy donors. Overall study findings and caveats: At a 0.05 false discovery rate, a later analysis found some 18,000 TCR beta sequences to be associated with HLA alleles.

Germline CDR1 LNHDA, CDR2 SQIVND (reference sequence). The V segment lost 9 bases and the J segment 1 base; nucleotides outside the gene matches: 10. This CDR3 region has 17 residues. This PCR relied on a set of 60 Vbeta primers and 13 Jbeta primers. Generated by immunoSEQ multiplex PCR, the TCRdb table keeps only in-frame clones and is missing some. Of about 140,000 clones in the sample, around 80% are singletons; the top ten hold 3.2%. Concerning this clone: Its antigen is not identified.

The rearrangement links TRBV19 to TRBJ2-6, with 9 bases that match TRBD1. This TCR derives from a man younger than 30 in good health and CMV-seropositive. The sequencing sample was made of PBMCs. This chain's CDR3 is CASRKTGGDSGANVLTF. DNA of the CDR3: TGTGCCAGCCGGAAGACAGGGGGAGATTCTGGGGCCAACGTCCTGACTTTC.